Listed below are T cell receptor beta chains from one sample, sequenced in a study of blood T cell repertoires in COVID-19. Assay: immunoSEQ multiplex PCR; the TCRdb copy retains only in-frame clones and omits some. The sample lists about 230,000 clones, roughly 85% occurring once. Sequencing was carried out using peripheral blood. Receptors originate from a woman between 65 and 79 years old with active or convalescent COVID-19. Each CDR3 is given with its conserved first and last residue. D genes are given only for firm matches. Not every row has a clone size; where given, it reads once, few, many or a size class.

DNA,CDR3,V,size,D,J
TGTGCCAGCAGTTATTTCGGGGGGACAGGGGCTGAAAAACTGTTTTTT,CASSYFGGTGAEKLFF,TRBV6-5,once,TRBD1,TRBJ1-4
TGTGCCAGCAGCATCGGGAGGGGAGCTTTCTTT,CASSIGRGAFF,TRBV7-9,NA,NA,TRBJ1-1
TGTGCCAGCTCCCTTCCCGTGAACTATGGCTACACCTTC,CASSLPVNYGYTF,TRBV18,NA,NA,TRBJ1-2
TGTGCCAGCAGACCCAGTCTCTCACCCCTCCACTTT,CASRPSLSPLHF,TRBV28,NA,NA,TRBJ1-6
TGTGCCAGCAGCTTAAACAGTAATCAGCCCCAGCATTTT,CASSLNSNQPQHF,TRBV7-2,NA,NA,TRBJ1-5
TGTGCCAGCAGTTTTCAGAATCAGCCCCAGCATTTT,CASSFQNQPQHF,TRBV27,once,NA,TRBJ1-5
TGTGCCATCAGCCCTTTTTCAGGGGACTATGGCTACACCTTC,CAISPFSGDYGYTF,TRBV10-3,NA,NA,TRBJ1-2
TGTGCCAGCAACCCCCAGGGGATCGGCTACGAGCAGTACTTC,CASNPQGIGYEQYF,TRBV28,NA,NA,TRBJ2-7
TGTGCCAGCAGTCCGGGGGAGCTCGGGAGGCAGTACTTC,CASSPGELGRQYF,TRBV28,NA,NA,TRBJ2-7
TGCGCCAGCAGCCAGTCCGGAGGGGCGCATGAGCAGTTCTTC,CASSQSGGAHEQFF,TRBV4-1,NA,NA,TRBJ2-1
TGTGCCAGTAGTGATCAGCGGCGGGGGGCCTATATAGGGGAGACCCAGTACTTC,CASSDQRRGAYIGETQYF,TRBV19,NA,TRBD2,TRBJ2-5
TGTGCCAGCAGTAGCCACGGGTCGGGGCAAGAGACCCAGTACTTC,CASSSHGSGQETQYF,TRBV6-2/TRBV6-3,NA,NA,TRBJ2-5
TGTGCCAGAAGCTTGGAGGCACAGGGGGCCAGAGATCAGCCCCAGCATTTT,CARSLEAQGARDQPQHF,TRBV5-3,NA,TRBD1,TRBJ1-5
TGTGCTAGTGGAACTAGCGGGGGGCCTTACAATGAGCAGTTCTTC,CASGTSGGPYNEQFF,TRBV12-5,NA,TRBD2,TRBJ2-1